The 10 T cell receptor beta chains given below trace back to one sample, sequenced in a study of response to subunit inactivated influenza vaccine (dated by TCRdb to 2016 to 2018). The receptor library was made with RT-PCR. The listed sequencing device is Illumina HiSeq 2500. Using fastp at Q25 and MiXCR, TCRdb reprocessed the public reads and kept productive beta chains. Rows merge per CDR3 protein into single entries with the most common DNA and genes. For this sample the table gives around 850,000 distinct CDR3 sequences, of which less than 20% were detected only once. The top ten clones comprise around 9.9% of the sample. The input for sequencing was PBMCs from blood, taken around 5 days after vaccination. Every receptor here comes from a man aged 45-65 years who received an inactivated influenza vaccine. Donor details come from another sample of the same person, matched by shared clones.

V and J are TRBV7-2 and TRBJ2-1, with D perhaps TRBD2 (6 bases). The CDR3 contains 16 residues. Trimming shortened V by 5 bases and J by 8 bases, and 22 bases separated the two germline ends. CDR1 and CDR2 from the germline V gene are SGHTA and FQGNSA. For the CDR3, the DNA is TGTGCCAGCAGCCGCGGGGTGGCCCCGGGGGAAGATGAGCAGTTCTTC. Residues: CASSRGVAPGEDEQFF. Combining the CDR3 with reference TRBV7-2 and TRBJ2-1 gives the whole variable domain GAGVSQSPSNKVTEKGKDVELRCDPISGHTALYWYRQSLGQGLEFLIYFQGNSAPDKSGLPSDRFSAERTGGSVSTLTIQRTQQEDSAVYLCASSRGVAPGEDEQFFGPGTRLTVL.

The sample holds many counts of this clonotype. V and J are TRBV29-1 and TRBJ2-5, with TRBD1 matching 7 bases. Germline CDR1 is SQVTM and CDR2 is ANQGSEA. This CDR3 is 14 amino acids long. V shed 4 bases, J shed 2 bases, and the junction held 7 bases outside the gene matches. Here the CDR3 DNA reads TGCAGCGTTGCAAGCCCGGGACAGCAAGAGACCCAGTACTTC. It yields the protein CSVASPGQQETQYF. The variable domain in full, with the rest retrieved from reference TRBV29-1 and TRBJ2-5, is SAVISQKPSRDICQRGTSLTIQCQVDSQVTMMFWYRQQPGQSLTLIATANQGSEATYESGFVIDKFPISRPNLTFSTLTVSNMSPEDSSIYLCSVASPGQQETQYFGPGTRLLVL.

The chain carries TRBV7-9 and TRBJ2-1, with D maybe TRBD2 (5 bases). This CDR3 spans 14 amino acids. V lost 1 base and J 3 bases, leaving 7 bases between the germline ends. Germline V lookup: CDR1 SEHNR, CDR2 FQNEAQ (reference sequence). This CDR3 is CASSLGGYYNEQFF. The CDR3 DNA is TGTGCCAGCAGCTTAGGCGGGTACTACAATGAGCAGTTCTTC.

This clonotype turned up a few times. The V gene is TRBV4-3, the J gene TRBJ1-4; 7 bases agree with TRBD1. Per germline, CDR1 LGHNA and CDR2 YSLEER. V was pared by 0 bases and J by 8 bases, with 6 bases of the junction left unmatched. The CDR3 sequence is 15 residues long. The CDR3 here is CASSQETGVEEKLFF. The CDR3 DNA reads as TGCGCCAGCAGCCAAGAAACAGGGGTAGAGGAAAAACTGTTTTTT.

This clonotype was seen just once. The rearrangement joins TRBV5-4 to TRBJ2-5; maybe TRBD1 (5 bases). V was clipped by 0 bases and J by 2 bases, with 14 bases between them. This CDR3 comprises 16 residues. Germline V CDR1 and CDR2: SGHNT, YYREEE (reference sequence). The DNA of the CDR3 is TGTGCCAGCAGCTTGGCCTTTTCTGCAGGGCAAGAGACCCAGTACTTC. Protein product: CASSLAFSAGQETQYF.

The chain employs TRBV5-1 and TRBJ2-5; perhaps TRBD1 as D (6 bases). Germline loops: CDR1 SGHRS, CDR2 YFSETQ. The V and J ends lost 4 bases and 1 base respectively, with 14 bases between them. This CDR3 region has 15 residues. CDR3 DNA: TGCGCCAGCAGCGCCGCCGGACAGCCCCAAGAGACCCAGTACTTC. Encoded protein: CASSAAGQPQETQYF.

The CDR3 here is CASSSRKGLFSYEQYF. The CDR3 coding sequence is TGTGCCAGCAGTTCCCGCAAGGGGTTATTCTCCTACGAGCAGTACTTC. V and J are TRBV6-2 or TRBV6-3 and TRBJ2-7; D might be TRBD1 (5 bases). Deletions cut 4 bases from V and 0 bases from J, with 16 bases between. The germline V gene encodes CDR1 MNHEY and CDR2 SVGEGT. This CDR3 is built from 16 residues.

The chain joins TRBV9 to TRBJ2-7, with D unclear. Germline assignment: CDR1 SGDLS and CDR2 YYNGEE. This CDR3 region has 17 residues. V was clipped by 3 bases and J by 0 bases, with 19 bases between them. CDR3 bases: TGTGCCAGCAGCGCCGATACGTCCAGCTTGAGCTCCTACGAGCAGTACTTC. Amino acid sequence: CASSADTSSLSSYEQYF.

The table lists this clonotype with a few counts. V usage is TRBV28 and J usage is TRBJ2-5, with 11 positions matching TRBD1. The germline V gene has CDR1 MDHEN and CDR2 SYDVKM. V trimming: 8 bases; J trimming: 3 bases; junction bases outside the gene matches: 2. This CDR3 has 13 amino acids. The CDR3 nucleotides are TGTGCCAGCCAGGGACAGGGGGAAGAGACCCAGTACTTC. Amino acids: CASQGQGEETQYF.

A few counts support this clonotype. V gene TRBV4-3 combines with J gene TRBJ2-2; D remains unclear. The V gene lost 1 base and the J gene lost 0 bases, with 6 bases spanning the gap. The CDR3 sequence is 15 residues long. CDR1 and CDR2 from the germline V gene are LGHNA and YSLEER. CDR3 sequence (DNA): TGCGCCAGCAGCCAAGCGGATTCGAACACCGGGGAGCTGTTTTTT. It yields the protein CASSQADSNTGELFF.